This T cell receptor (beta chain) comes out of a study of T cells in Graves' hyperthyroidism and ophthalmopathy. Study-level results: Prediction of ophthalmopathy progression came a median 6.5 months pre-onset.

This clonotype came up many times. What it binds is not known. Fresh 10 ml peripheral blood yielded PBMCs. The V end lost 3 bases, the J end lost 5 bases, and 12 bases lay between the germline ends. This CDR3 has 14 amino acids. RNA transcripts were the template for amplifying TCR beta CDR3 regions. During a first-round RT-PCR of the TCR CDR3, the HTBI primer set was used. TCRdb reanalysed the multiplex PCR reads using MiXCR and keeps one entry per CDR3 protein. The table shows 250,000 or so distinct CDR3 sequences, with roughly 15% occurring only once. The sequenced sample consisted of blood. This chain joins TRBV12-3 or TRBV12-4 and TRBJ2-3; D perhaps matches TRBD1 (6 bases). The clonotype originates from a woman aged 45-65 years with Graves' hyperthyroidism that later progressed to Graves' ophthalmopathy. The CDR3 protein is CASSFVRGLDTQYF. In DNA, the CDR3 is TGTGCCAGCAGTTTCGTCAGGGGTCTAGATACGCAGTATTTT.